This T cell receptor beta chain was captured in a study of blood T cell repertoires in COVID-19. The overall study: PBMCs, B-cell-depleted T cells, or T cells were the source of the cDNA or gDNA that made up the material.

Those who participated ranged in age from about 18 to 95 years and resided in about two dozen US areas. The CDR3 sequence is 16 residues long. Germline CDR1 and CDR2: LNHDA and SQIVND (reference sequence). The germline V and J ends were trimmed by 0 bases and 3 bases, with 11 bases remaining between them. Original methodology: From reference gene primer amplification, estimates of nucleated cell counts were derived. Sequenced by immunoSEQ multiplex PCR; TCRdb stores in-frame clones only, minus some. Clonal size and the V and J genes are those of that table, whereas D and trimming came from the DNA. The table lists 180,000 or so clones, 83% of them singletons.

Sequenced material: PBMCs or T cells enriched from blood (not recorded which). The chain is built from TRBV19 and TRBJ1-4, with D unclear. The receptor was derived from a woman in her 50s who had recovered from COVID-19. In nucleotides, the CDR3 is TGTGCCAGTAGTATAGATCGGAGCCGGGCTAATGAAAAACTGTTTTTT. Translated, it gives CASSIDRSRANEKLFF.